These T cell receptor beta chains were read from a single sample in a study of cytotoxic CD8 clonotypes in ibrutinib-treated CLL. TCRdb's table, derived via immunoSEQ multiplex PCR, lists solely in-frame clones and lacks some. The top ten clones hold approximately 10% of a sample with about 140,000 clones, approximately 90% of them seen once. This specimen was PBMCs, taken after 12 months of ibrutinib treatment. The receptors here all came from a human donor with chronic lymphocytic leukemia. The CDR3 runs from the conserved cysteine through the conserved F or W. D genes are given only for firm matches. Some rows mark clone size as missing; the rest say once, few, many or name a class of expanded clone.

V: TRBV7-9
J: TRBJ1-4
size: -
D: -
CDR3: CASSFREAKLFF
DNA: TGTGCCAGCAGCTTCCGGGAGGCAAAACTGTTTTTT

V: TRBV14
J: TRBJ1-5
size: -
D: -
CDR3: CASSPPRAAGNQPQHF
DNA: TGTGCCAGCAGCCCTCCCCGGGCGGCCGGCAATCAGCCCCAGCATTTT

V: TRBV2
J: TRBJ2-7
size: -
D: -
CDR3: CASKWQGLSEQYF
DNA: TGTGCCAGCAAGTGGCAGGGCTTATCCGAGCAGTACTTC

V: TRBV9
J: TRBJ2-1
size: -
D: TRBD2
CDR3: CASSVVSGRNNEQFF
DNA: TGTGCCAGCAGCGTAGTGAGCGGGAGAAACAATGAGCAGTTCTTC

V: TRBV18
J: TRBJ2-3
size: -
D: -
CDR3: CASSPITDTQYF
DNA: TGTGCCAGCTCACCGATCACAGATACGCAGTATTTT

V: TRBV14
J: TRBJ2-2
size: -
D: -
CDR3: CASSQVPGGDAGELFF
DNA: TGTGCCAGCAGCCAAGTTCCAGGCGGCGACGCCGGGGAGCTGTTTTTT

V: TRBV6-5
J: TRBJ2-1
size: -
D: TRBD2
CDR3: CASSYEWGLINNEQFF
DNA: TGTGCCAGCAGTTACGAGTGGGGACTAATTAACAATGAGCAGTTCTTC

V: TRBV27
J: TRBJ2-5
size: -
D: TRBD1
CDR3: CASSLTGTGGMEETQYF
DNA: TGTGCCAGCAGTTTAACCGGGACAGGGGGCATGGAAGAGACCCAGTACTTC

V: TRBV29-1
J: TRBJ1-5
size: -
D: -
CDR3: CSVGWRNSNQPQHF
DNA: TGCAGCGTTGGATGGAGAAATAGCAATCAGCCCCAGCATTTT

V: TRBV5-1
J: TRBJ2-2
size: -
D: TRBD1
CDR3: CASSLGGQGFTGELFF
DNA: TGCGCCAGCAGCTTGGGTGGACAGGGATTCACCGGGGAGCTGTTTTTT

V: TRBV5-8
J: TRBJ2-5
size: -
D: -
CDR3: CASSLGQTQYF
DNA: TGTGCCAGCAGCTTGGGTCAGACCCAGTACTTC

V: TRBV19
J: TRBJ2-1
size: few
D: -
CDR3: CASTVTQGTEQFF
DNA: TGTGCCAGTACCGTCACCCAGGGTACTGAGCAGTTCTTC

V: TRBV5-4
J: TRBJ2-7
size: -
D: TRBD1
CDR3: CASSFLQGAYEQYF
DNA: TGTGCCAGCAGCTTTTTACAGGGGGCCTACGAGCAGTACTTC

V: TRBV29-1
J: TRBJ2-7
size: once
D: -
CDR3: CSVEAGTSSYEQYF
DNA: TGCAGCGTTGAGGCGGGAACCAGCTCCTACGAGCAGTACTTC

V: TRBV2
J: TRBJ1-2
size: few
D: -
CDR3: CASSLQGLDYGYTF
DNA: TGTGCCAGCAGTCTCCAGGGGCTGGACTATGGCTACACCTTC

V: TRBV19
J: TRBJ2-7
size: -
D: -
CDR3: CASSKGQGPGYEQYF
DNA: TGTGCCAGTAGTAAGGGGCAGGGGCCAGGGTACGAGCAGTACTTC

V: TRBV7-3
J: TRBJ2-2
size: -
D: TRBD1
CDR3: CASSSTGTGGFVGSGELFF
DNA: TGTGCCAGCAGCTCCACCGGGACAGGGGGTTTTGTCGGCAGCGGGGAGCTGTTTTTT

V: TRBV28
J: TRBJ2-1
size: -
D: -
CDR3: CASYGGAPLLGEQFF
DNA: TGTGCCAGCTACGGTGGCGCACCCCTACTGGGTGAGCAGTTCTTC

V: TRBV5-1
J: TRBJ2-1
size: -
D: -
CDR3: CASRGTDFHNEQFF
DNA: TGCGCCAGCAGGGGAACGGACTTCCACAATGAGCAGTTCTTC

V: TRBV30
J: TRBJ2-2
size: -
D: -
CDR3: CAWETGNTGELFF
DNA: TGTGCCTGGGAGACAGGGAACACCGGGGAGCTGTTTTTT

V: TRBV28
J: TRBJ2-7
size: -
D: TRBD2
CDR3: CASGAGALAYEQYF
DNA: TGTGCCAGCGGGGCGGGAGCACTGGCCTACGAGCAGTACTTC

V: TRBV9
J: TRBJ1-4
size: -
D: -
CDR3: CASSAGQTNEKLFF
DNA: TGTGCCAGCAGCGCGGGACAAACTAATGAAAAACTGTTTTTT

V: TRBV11-3
J: TRBJ2-2
size: -
D: TRBD2
CDR3: CASSSQAGAGGRKELFF
DNA: TGTGCCAGCAGCTCCCAGGCGGGAGCGGGAGGGCGAAAGGAGCTGTTTTTT

V: TRBV7-2
J: TRBJ2-1
size: -
D: -
CDR3: CASSRQGGNEQFF
DNA: TGTGCCAGCAGCCGACAGGGAGGCAATGAGCAGTTCTTC

V: TRBV7-2
J: TRBJ1-1
size: -
D: -
CDR3: CASSIGRTTEAFF
DNA: TGTGCCAGCAGCATCGGACGGACCACTGAAGCTTTCTTT

V: TRBV27
J: TRBJ2-7
size: -
D: TRBD2
CDR3: CASRLAGVGSYEQYF
DNA: TGTGCCAGCAGACTAGCGGGAGTTGGCTCCTACGAGCAGTACTTC

V: TRBV5-4
J: TRBJ2-1
size: -
D: -
CDR3: CASSLWAGDEQFF
DNA: TGTGCCAGCAGCTTGTGGGCTGGGGATGAGCAGTTCTTC

V: TRBV6-5
J: TRBJ2-1
size: -
D: TRBD2
CDR3: CASSYVASGLNEQFF
DNA: TGTGCCAGCAGTTACGTGGCTAGCGGGCTAAATGAGCAGTTCTTC

V: TRBV5-1
J: TRBJ2-7
size: -
D: -
CDR3: CASSLAGIANSYEQYF
DNA: TGCGCCAGCAGCTTGGCAGGGATAGCTAACTCCTACGAGCAGTACTTC

V: TRBV28
J: TRBJ1-2
size: -
D: -
CDR3: CASRLGQEIGYTF
DNA: TGTGCCAGCAGGCTCGGACAAGAGATAGGCTACACCTTC

V: TRBV28
J: TRBJ2-3
size: -
D: -
CDR3: CASSQDLSTDTQYF
DNA: TGTGCCAGCAGTCAGGACCTCTCGACAGATACGCAGTATTTT

V: TRBV27
J: TRBJ2-1
size: once
D: TRBD1
CDR3: CASSLDRATANEQFF
DNA: TGTGCCAGCAGTTTAGACAGGGCGACCGCCAATGAGCAGTTCTTC

V: TRBV18
J: TRBJ1-1
size: -
D: -
CDR3: CASSPGQRAGAFF
DNA: TGTGCCAGCTCACCTGGACAGCGGGCCGGAGCTTTCTTT

V: TRBV27
J: TRBJ1-5
size: -
D: -
CDR3: CASSLGSGGAGNQPQHF
DNA: TGTGCCAGCAGTTTAGGATCGGGGGGGGCCGGCAATCAGCCCCAGCATTTT

V: TRBV28
J: TRBJ1-2
size: -
D: TRBD1
CDR3: CASSLGGTAVYGYTF
DNA: TGTGCCAGCAGTTTGGGCGGGACAGCAGTATATGGCTACACCTTC

V: TRBV7-9
J: TRBJ2-7
size: -
D: TRBD1
CDR3: CASSLAGTGRSEQYF
DNA: TGTGCCAGCAGCTTAGCGGGGACAGGGCGAAGCGAGCAGTACTTC

V: TRBV6-5
J: TRBJ2-5
size: few
D: TRBD1
CDR3: CASNGQGNQETQYF
DNA: TGTGCCAGCAACGGACAGGGAAACCAAGAGACCCAGTACTTC

V: TRBV27
J: TRBJ1-2
size: -
D: -
CDR3: CATFSHGSNYGYTF
DNA: TGTGCCACCTTCAGTCACGGATCTAACTATGGCTACACCTTC

V: TRBV7-9
J: TRBJ1-2
size: -
D: -
CDR3: CASSLEGPGANYGYTF
DNA: TGTGCCAGCAGCTTAGAAGGTCCGGGGGCTAACTATGGCTACACCTTC

V: TRBV29-1
J: TRBJ2-7
size: -
D: -
CDR3: CSVAQDEQYF
DNA: TGCAGCGTTGCCCAGGACGAGCAGTACTTC

V: TRBV28
J: TRBJ1-3
size: once
D: TRBD1
CDR3: CASSTGTGVGNTIYF
DNA: TGTGCCAGCAGCACGGGGACAGGGGTTGGAAACACCATATATTTT

V: TRBV4-3
J: TRBJ1-1
size: -
D: TRBD1
CDR3: CASSPGQGVTEAFF
DNA: TGCGCCAGCAGCCCAGGACAGGGTGTCACTGAAGCTTTCTTT

V: TRBV7-2
J: TRBJ1-5
size: -
D: -
CDR3: CASSLAPGRAQHF
DNA: TGTGCCAGCAGCTTAGCCCCCGGTCGGGCCCAGCATTTT

V: TRBV28
J: TRBJ1-4
size: once
D: -
CDR3: CASSFEGPGHEKLFF
DNA: TGTGCCAGCAGTTTTGAGGGACCCGGACATGAAAAACTGTTTTTT

V: TRBV5-1
J: TRBJ2-1
size: -
D: -
CDR3: CASSLEPGMGEQFF
DNA: TGCGCCAGCAGCTTGGAACCAGGGATGGGTGAGCAGTTCTTC